These 20 T cell receptor beta chains came from one sample sequenced in a study of lymphopenia after photon versus proton radiotherapy. Clones were read by immunoSEQ multiplex PCR, and TCRdb kept only the in-frame ones, dropping some. The sample carries about 25,000 clones, around 90% recorded once. Sequences were derived from peripheral blood, sampled from a patient treated with photon-based radiotherapy. These receptor sequences come from a man aged 50-59 years with gastric cancer.

This clone was seen only once. The chain carries TRBV10-2 and TRBJ1-5; D gene unclear. Between the trimmed V and J ends, which lost 4 bases and 0 bases, there was a span of 13 bases. Germline V CDR1 and CDR2: WSHSY, SAAADI. This CDR3 has 16 residues. The CDR3, as DNA: TGCGCCAGCAGTGGAGTCTTTGATTATAGCAATCAGCCCCAGCATTTT. Protein: CASSGVFDYSNQPQHF.

This rearrangement joins TRBV11-2 to TRBJ1-5; possibly TRBD1 for D (5 bases). V was shortened by 4 bases and J by 5 bases, with 9 bases between the two germline ends. Germline CDR1 is SGHAT and CDR2 is FQNNGV. The length of the CDR3 is 13 residues. The chain's CDR3 is CASSYQGHQPQHF. The CDR3 region has the DNA TGTGCCAGCAGCTACCAGGGTCATCAGCCCCAGCATTTT.

This chain connects TRBV19 to TRBJ1-6, with 9 bases matching TRBD1. In germline, CDR1 is LNHDA, CDR2 SQIVND (reference sequence). The V and J ends lost 5 bases and 13 bases, in that order; junction bases with no gene match: 15. The CDR3 consists of 16 residues. Here the CDR3 reads CASSPSPGTGIPPLHF. The DNA of the CDR3 is TGTGCCAGTAGTCCTTCGCCCGGGACAGGGATTCCCCCCCTCCACTTT.

The chain has TRBV6-1 and TRBJ1-4, with D possibly matching TRBD1 (5 bases). This CDR3 has 14 amino acids. CDR1 and CDR2 (germline): MNHNS, SASEGT. The V end was cut by 11 bases, the J end by 7 bases, with 20 bases between. As DNA, the CDR3 is TGTGCCGGACATATTACCAAAGGTACTGAAAAACTGTTTTTT. Translating it yields CAGHITKGTEKLFF.

The V and J genes are TRBV7-2 and TRBJ1-3; no clear D gene. This CDR3 comprises 15 residues. V shed 3 bases and J shed 0 bases, with 9 bases lying between them. Germline lookup yields CDR1 SGHTA and CDR2 FQGNSA. The CDR3 sequence: CASSLESSSGNTIYF. Written as DNA, the CDR3 is TGTGCCAGCAGCTTGGAGAGCAGCTCTGGAAACACCATATATTTT.

This chain joins TRBV29-1 and TRBJ2-7, with D possibly matching TRBD1 (6 bases). Germline V gives CDR1 SQVTM, CDR2 ANQGSEA. Trimming left V 4 bases short and J 5 bases short, with 9 bases between. The CDR3 runs to 11 residues. The CDR3, as DNA: TGCAGCGTTGCACAGGGTAACGAGCAGTACGTC. This codes for CSVAQGNEQYV.

The chain combines TRBV19 with TRBJ1-2; TRBD1 agrees at 9 bases. The junction had 5 bases not matched to a gene; V was cut back by 5 bases and J by 4 bases. Germline V gene data show CDR1 as LNHDA and CDR2 as SQIVND (reference sequence). The CDR3 extends over 14 amino acids. CDR3 DNA: TGTGCCAGTAGTCCGGGACAGGGAGGCTATGGCTACACCTTC. This sequence encodes CASSPGQGGYGYTF.

V is TRBV6-5 and J is TRBJ2-2; D gene ambiguous. Trimming took off 2 bases at V and 1 base at J, with 5 bases between the two ends. This CDR3 contains 14 residues. Per germline, CDR1 MNHEY and CDR2 SVGAGI. CDR3 in DNA: TGTGCCAGCAGTTACGGCAGGAACACCGGGGAGCTGTTTTTT. Translation: CASSYGRNTGELFF.

The chain joins TRBV30 to TRBJ1-4; D remains unclear. This CDR3 has 14 amino acids. Germline CDR1 reads GTSNPN; CDR2 reads SVGIG (reference sequence). CDR3 nucleotide sequence: TGTGGAGGGAGAGTGGGAAGTCGCGATGAAAAACTGTTTTTT. Translated: CGGRVGSRDEKLFF.

The chain has TRBV4-2 and TRBJ1-1; D perhaps matches TRBD1 (5 bases). V lost 3 bases and J 2 bases, leaving 10 bases between the germline ends. This CDR3 is built from 14 residues. Germline-derived CDR1 and CDR2 are LGHNA and YNFKEQ. The CDR3, as DNA: TGTGCCAGCAGCCACACGCAGGGTAACACTGAAGCTTTCTTT. Translating gives CASSHTQGNTEAFF.

V is TRBV5-1 and J is TRBJ2-4; D ambiguous. V lost 5 bases, J lost 1 base, and 10 bases lay in between. There are 14 residues in the CDR3. CDR1 SGHRS and CDR2 YFSETQ come from the germline V gene. In nucleotides, the CDR3 is TGCGCCAGCAGTAGGGATACGGCCAAAAACATTCAGTACTTC. Translated, it gives CASSRDTAKNIQYF. The full variable domain, in which reference TRBV5-1 and TRBJ2-4 provide the parts outside the CDR3, is KAGVTQTPRYLIKTRGQQVTLSCSPISGHRSVSWYQQTPGQGLQFLFEYFSETQRNKGNFPGRFSGRQFSNSRSEMNVSTLELGDSALYLCASSRDTAKNIQYFGAGTRLSVL.

This clone is categorized as medium-sized (0.01 to 0.1%). CDR3 protein: CASSLAPAYGYTF. The CDR3 bases are TGCGCCAGCAGCTTGGCACCTGCCTATGGCTACACCTTC. The rearrangement joins TRBV5-1 to TRBJ1-2; D call uncertain. Per germline, CDR1 SGHRS and CDR2 YFSETQ. The CDR3 is 13 residues long. Between the trimmed V and J ends, which lost 0 bases and 4 bases, there was a span of 7 bases.

The chain's CDR3 is CSAPTGNGYTF. CDR3 in DNA: TGCAGTGCGCCCACAGGGAATGGCTACACCTTC. This chain joins TRBV20-1 and TRBJ1-2, with D perhaps matching TRBD1 (6 bases). The CDR3 consists of 11 residues. The ends were cut back, 6 bases at V and 6 bases at J, with 11 bases in the middle. CDR1 and CDR2 (germline): DFQATT, SNEGSKA (reference sequence).

The chain combines TRBV4-1 with TRBJ2-5; D might be TRBD1 (6 bases). The CDR3 loop spans 15 amino acids. Germline V CDR1 and CDR2: MGHRA, YSYEKL. V was pared by 2 bases and J by 5 bases, with 15 bases between. The CDR3 nucleotides are TGCGCCAGCAGCCAAAGGGGGACCGGGGCTGAGACCCAGTACTTC. Protein: CASSQRGTGAETQYF.

The rearrangement links TRBV10-3 to TRBJ1-6; TRBD1 agrees at 7 bases. The CDR3 runs to 14 residues. Germline CDR1 and CDR2: ENHRY and SYGVKD. The trim removed 6 bases at V and 7 bases at J, leaving 6 bases unmatched. CDR3 DNA: TGTGCCATCAGGGACGCAGGGGGAAATTCACCCCTCCACTTT. Its translation: CAIRDAGGNSPLHF.

The CDR3 nucleotides read TGTGCCATCAGTGACCCGACTACTGGGGCCAACGTCCTGACTTTC. Translating it yields CAISDPTTGANVLTF. The chain has TRBV10-3 and TRBJ2-6; the D gene is possibly TRBD2 (5 bases). The V gene's germline CDR1 is ENHRY and CDR2 SYGVKD. This CDR3 is 15 amino acids long. The V gene lost 3 bases and the J gene lost 2 bases, with 8 bases spanning the gap.

The chain uses TRBV5-1 and TRBJ2-2, with unresolved D. Germline assignment: CDR1 SGHRS and CDR2 YFSETQ. The CDR3 extends over 15 amino acids. V lost 3 bases to trimming and J lost 5 bases, with 14 bases between them. For the CDR3, the DNA is TGCGCCAGCAGCTCCGCCGGGTTACCGACCGGGGAGCTGTTTTTT. As protein: CASSSAGLPTGELFF. Looking up the rest from reference TRBV5-1 and TRBJ2-2 gives the full variable domain: KAGVTQTPRYLIKTRGQQVTLSCSPISGHRSVSWYQQTPGQGLQFLFEYFSETQRNKGNFPGRFSGRQFSNSRSEMNVSTLELGDSALYLCASSSAGLPTGELFFGEGSRLTVL.

This chain links TRBV28 with TRBJ2-7; 7 nucleotides match TRBD2. CDR3 size: 15 residues. The germline gives CDR1 MDHEN, CDR2 SYDVKM. Trimming removed 3 bases from V and 5 bases from J; junction bases left unmatched: 10. CDR3 coding DNA: TGTGCCAGCAGTTTGGTGGCGGGACTATCGAACGAGCAGTACTTC. Translated, it gives CASSLVAGLSNEQYF. Together with reference TRBV28 and TRBJ2-7, the CDR3 gives the full variable domain: DVKVTQSSRYLVKRTGEKVFLECVQDMDHENMFWYRQDPGLGLRLIYFSYDVKMKEKGDIPEGYSVSREKKERFSLILESASTNQTSMYLCASSLVAGLSNEQYFGPGTRLTVT.

The chain recombines TRBV27 with TRBJ2-3; possibly TRBD1 or TRBD2 for D (5 bases each). This CDR3 comprises 14 residues. Germline CDR1 reads MNHEY; CDR2 reads SMNVEV (reference sequence). V lost 7 bases and J 0 bases, leaving 11 bases between the germline ends. The DNA of the CDR3 is TGTGCCAGCAAGGGACGTATCAGCACAGATACGCAGTATTTT. This codes for CASKGRISTDTQYF.

The chain is built from TRBV5-6 and TRBJ1-4; weak D call: TRBD1 (5 bases). Germline lookup yields CDR1 SGHDT and CDR2 YYEEEE. The CDR3 extends over 13 amino acids. Trimming removed 0 bases at V and 5 bases at J, with 5 bases between. CDR3 DNA sequence: TGTGCCAGCAGCTTGGAGGGGAATGAAAAACTGTTTTTT. This gives the protein CASSLEGNEKLFF.